This TCR beta chain emerged from a study of T-cell memory formation after mild COVID-19. Points from the study as a whole: Mostly located in CM and EM were contracting CD4+ clones, with contracting CD8+ clones located in EMRA. The study found balanced CD4/CD8 in clones contracting day 15 to 85 and a CD4+ lean in later expanders.

In its sample, this clonotype was seen a few times. Antigen unknown. V shed 6 bases and J 2 bases; nucleotides not matched to a gene: 6. The CDR3 totals 14 residues. CDR1 DFQATT and CDR2 SNEGSKA come from the germline V gene (reference sequence). The authors produced TCR alpha and TCR beta cDNA libraries with sample barcodes and UMIs by 5'RACE using constant-segment primers. TCRdb re-derived calls from the 5' RACE reads in MiXCR, one entry per CDR3 protein. The sample yields around 300,000 distinct CDR3 sequences, around 15% seen once. This clonotype originated in a man aged 18 to 30 who had mild COVID-19 (a few samples of this study predate the infection). Cell type and time point are not known. The J gene is TRBJ2-3, the V gene TRBV20-1, with 9 bases identical to TRBD2. Specimen: PBMCs or a T cell subset sorted from them (not recorded which). CDR3 in DNA: TGCAGTGCCCCGACTAGCGGCCACACAGATACGCAGTATTTT. Translating gives CSAPTSGHTDTQYF.